These 18 T cell receptor beta chains came from one sample sequenced in a study of T cells after yellow fever vaccination (dated by TCRdb to the late 2010s). The label giving this sample's treatment or condition can be read as: live attenuated yellow fever vaccine strain. The protocol used for the library was 5' RACE. TCRdb records Illumina HiSeq 2500 as the sequencer. Starting from the raw public reads, TCRdb applied fastp trimming at Q25, assembled clones with MiXCR and retained in-frame beta chains. Here each entry gathers all rows of one CDR3 protein and keeps the most common genes and DNA. The sample table records about 350,000 distinct CDR3 sequences; roughly 8.3% of these occur just once. 17% of the sample belongs to the ten largest clones. The specimen was PBMCs, collected about 49 days after the first yellow fever vaccination. The receptors here all came from a man between 18 and 29 years old who received the YFV17D yellow fever vaccine.

This clonotype was seen a few times. The chain employs TRBV19 and TRBJ1-5, with TRBD1 matching 11 bases. Per the germline V gene, CDR1 is LNHDA and CDR2 is SQIVND (reference sequence). The CDR3 loop spans 15 amino acids. Germline trimming cut 3 bases from V and 4 bases from J; bases unmatched to any gene: 2. The CDR3 sequence: CASSMGQGENQPQHF. DNA for the CDR3: TGTGCCAGTAGTATGGGACAGGGGGAAAATCAGCCCCAGCATTTT.

This CDR3 is CSARDPRVTDTQYF. As DNA, the CDR3 is TGCAGTGCTAGAGACCCCAGGGTCACAGATACGCAGTATTTT. The V gene is TRBV20-1, the J gene TRBJ2-3; D may be TRBD1 (5 bases). Germline V lookup: CDR1 DFQATT, CDR2 SNEGSKA (reference sequence). The CDR3 loop spans 14 amino acids. Trimming took off 0 bases at V and 2 bases at J, with 9 bases between the two ends.

The genes are TRBV7-2 and TRBJ2-3; D gene ambiguous. There are 16 residues in the CDR3. Trimming took 5 bases from V and 4 from J, leaving 19 bases between them. CDR1 and CDR2 from the germline V gene are SGHTA and FQGNSA. The CDR3 sequence is CASSPTGPPSADTQYF. The CDR3 nucleotides read TGTGCCAGCAGCCCCACCGGGCCTCCCAGCGCAGATACGCAGTATTTT.

This clonotype was seen a handful of times. The J gene is TRBJ2-2, the V gene TRBV12-3 or TRBV12-4; tentatively, D is TRBD2 (5 bases). Trimming cost V 1 base and J 6 bases, with 12 bases left between them. The CDR3 loop spans 15 amino acids. The DNA of the CDR3 is TGTGCCAGCAGTTTAGTAGCGTCTCCTCCCGGGGAGCTGTTTTTT. As protein: CASSLVASPPGELFF.

The chain couples TRBV4-2 to TRBJ1-6, with TRBD1 as a possible D gene (5 bases). Trimming removed 6 bases from V and 8 bases from J, with 17 bases in between. CDR1 and CDR2 (germline): LGHNA, YNFKEQ. The CDR3 extends over 15 amino acids. The DNA of the CDR3 is TGTGCCAGCAGGACGTCCTTGAGGGGCGATTCACCCCTCCACTTT. Translated, it gives CASRTSLRGDSPLHF.

This clonotype was seen a handful of times. The chain carries TRBV5-1 and TRBJ2-5, with a weak D call TRBD2 (7 bases). With 4 bases removed from V and 4 bases from J, the gap between germline ends came to 20 bases. Looked up from germline, CDR1 is SGHRS and CDR2 is YFSETQ. The CDR3 has 16 residues. DNA for the CDR3: TGCGCCAGCAGCCCACTCGCCTCGGGGGGCCGAGAGACCCAGTACTTC. Its protein product is CASSPLASGGRETQYF.

There are a few counts of this clonotype. The chain couples TRBV20-1 to TRBJ1-4, with TRBD1 as a possible D gene (6 bases). There are 17 residues in the CDR3. The V gene's germline CDR1 is DFQATT and CDR2 SNEGSKA (reference sequence). The V gene lost 3 bases and the J gene lost 0 bases, with 17 bases spanning the gap. For the CDR3, the DNA is TGCAGTGCTAGGGGCAGGGGCCGATGGGCAACTAATGAAAAACTGTTTTTT. As protein: CSARGRGRWATNEKLFF.

The CDR3 bases are TGCAGTGCCCCTCCCGGGCAGGGCCATAATTCACCCCTCCACTTT. Its translation: CSAPPGQGHNSPLHF. The rearrangement joins TRBV20-1 to TRBJ1-6; the D gene is possibly TRBD1 (5 bases). The germline V gene has CDR1 DFQATT and CDR2 SNEGSKA (reference sequence). The CDR3 runs 15 residues. Trimming took 6 bases from V and 5 from J, leaving 17 bases between them.

This clonotype was counted a few times. The J gene is TRBJ2-3, the V gene TRBV4-3; no reliable D call. Trimming stripped 0 bases from V and 3 bases from J, with 10 bases between. CDR3 size: 15 residues. Germline V CDR1 and CDR2: LGHNA, YSLEER. The CDR3 region is CASSQELLGTDTQYF. CDR3 nucleotides: TGCGCCAGCAGCCAAGAATTACTGGGGACAGATACGCAGTATTTT.

Many counts were recorded for this clonotype. The chain uses TRBV6-5 and TRBJ1-1; D remains unclear. CDR1 and CDR2 from the germline V gene are MNHEY and SVGAGI. The CDR3 length is 13 residues. Between the trimmed V and J ends, which lost 0 bases and 7 bases, there was a span of 9 bases. The CDR3: CASSYSGSSEAFF. The DNA for the CDR3 is TGTGCCAGCAGTTACTCCGGTTCGAGTGAAGCTTTCTTT.

There are many counts of this clonotype. V is TRBV12-3 or TRBV12-4 and J is TRBJ1-1; maybe TRBD1 (5 bases). Trimming pared 6 bases from V and 1 base from J, leaving 18 bases between. The CDR3 covers 16 residues. Here the CDR3 reads CASRRARGVKNTEAFF. The CDR3 nucleotides are TGTGCCAGCAGACGCGCTAGAGGGGTTAAGAACACTGAAGCTTTCTTT.

The chain links TRBV5-6 to TRBJ1-5; D possibly corresponds to TRBD1 (6 bases). This CDR3 is 14 amino acids long. Germline CDR1 reads SGHDT; CDR2 reads YYEEEE. V lost 9 bases and J lost 6, with 19 bases in between. The CDR3 DNA is TGTGCCATGAGCCCCGCGGACAGCCTTCAGCCCCAGCATTTT. Residues: CAMSPADSLQPQHF.

This clonotype was detected only a few times. The chain combines TRBV7-3 with TRBJ1-2; 8 bases match TRBD1. The CDR3 is 15 amino acids. Unmatched junction bases numbered 8, after V lost 0 bases and J lost 8 bases. In germline, CDR1 is SGHTA, CDR2 FQGTGA. The CDR3 DNA is TGTGCCAGCAGCTTAACCGGACAGGGTGCCGAAGGCTACACCTTC. Translation gives CASSLTGQGAEGYTF.

This clonotype was detected only a few times. The V gene is TRBV7-2, the J gene TRBJ2-3, with D tentatively TRBD2 (5 bases). The V end lost 2 bases, the J end lost 2 bases, and 11 bases lay between the germline ends. CDR1 and CDR2 from the germline V gene are SGHTA and FQGNSA. The CDR3 covers 15 residues. Here the CDR3 reads CASSLTRVTTDTQYF. CDR3 DNA sequence: TGTGCCAGCAGCTTAACGCGGGTGACCACAGATACGCAGTATTTT.

This clonotype occurred a few times. The chain couples TRBV5-6 to TRBJ2-7; D could derive from TRBD1 or TRBD2 (6 bases each). The CDR3 length is 17 residues. Germline assignment: CDR1 SGHDT and CDR2 YYEEEE. The V end lost 6 bases, the J end lost 2 bases, and 24 bases lay between the germline ends. CDR3 amino acids: CASTPGLGGGIPYEQYV. DNA of the CDR3: TGTGCCAGCACCCCGGGGTTGGGGGGCGGAATTCCCTACGAGCAGTACGTC.

This clonotype was recorded at least ten times. V and J are TRBV30 and TRBJ1-2; TRBD1 matches at 11 bases. CDR1 is GTSNPN and CDR2 is SVGIG in the germline V gene (reference sequence). This CDR3 spans 16 amino acids. Trimming removed 1 base from V and 6 bases from J; junction bases left unmatched: 10. In nucleotides, the CDR3 is TGTGCCTGGAGTGCCCCAGGGACAGGGGGGCGGAATGGCTACACCTTC. Translation gives CAWSAPGTGGRNGYTF.

This clonotype was counted ten times or more. This chain uses TRBV12-3 or TRBV12-4 with TRBJ1-4; 10 nucleotides agree with TRBD1. V was pared by 6 bases and J by 8 bases, with 6 bases of the junction left unmatched. This CDR3 has 14 amino acids. The CDR3 loop reads CASSLGQGNEKLFF. CDR3 nucleotide sequence: TGTGCCAGCAGCCTGGGACAGGGGAACGAAAAACTGTTTTTT.

This clonotype has at least ten counts. The V gene is TRBV5-6, the J gene TRBJ2-2; TRBD1 matches 10 bases. The trim removed 0 bases at V and 5 bases at J, leaving 1 base unmatched. Per the germline V gene, CDR1 is SGHDT and CDR2 is YYEEEE. CDR3 length: 15 amino acids. The CDR3 region has the DNA TGTGCCAGCAGCTTGGGACAGGGGGCGACCGGGGAGCTGTTTTTT. This codes for CASSLGQGATGELFF.